The T cell receptor (beta chain) described here comes from a study of blood T cell repertoires in COVID-19. As for the study in general: From T cells, B-cell-depleted T cells, or PBMCs came the material, which was cDNA or gDNA.

Authors' processing steps: From reference gene primer amplification, estimates of nucleated cell counts were derived. TCRdb keeps only in-frame clones here, not all; method: immunoSEQ multiplex PCR. That table furnishes V, J and clone size, whereas the DNA furnished D and trimming. The sample carries 200,000 to 250,000 clones, 82% recorded once. The CDR3 spans 15 residues. With 6 bases clipped from V and 4 bases from J, the junction kept 7 bases outside the gene matches. Per germline, CDR1 MNHEY and CDR2 SVGAGI. Recruitment covered about two dozen US areas and drew participants whose ages spanned roughly 18 to 90 years. Participants had their cohort set by participant-reported clinical history.

This TCR came from a woman aged 55-75 years who had recovered from COVID-19. The sequencing sample was made of PBMCs or T cells enriched from blood (not recorded which). The chain uses TRBV6-5 and TRBJ1-4; 8 positions match TRBD1. CDR3 loop: CASRDLTGGNEKLFF. In nucleotides, the CDR3 is TGTGCCAGCAGGGACCTCACAGGGGGTAATGAAAAACTGTTTTTT.